This is a list of T cell receptor beta chains from one sample in a study of cytomegalovirus exposure and HLA in healthy donors. Data came from immunoSEQ multiplex PCR; TCRdb stores just in-frame clones and leaves some out. Here the sample spans 90,000 to 100,000 clones, roughly four fifths being singletons. Material: PBMCs. These TCRs come from a woman in her sixties in good health and CMV-seropositive. Each CDR3 is given with its conserved first and last residue. D genes are given only for firm matches. Part of the rows lack a size; the others show once, few, many or a class for expanded clones.

>TRBJ1-4|NA|TRBV6-5|TRBD1
TGTGCCACTTCGGACAGGCCCTCAACTAATGAAAAACTGTTTTTT
CATSDRPSTNEKLFF
>TRBJ2-3|NA|TRBV5-5|TRBD2
TGTGCCAGCAGCTTGAGGACTAGCGGAGATACGCAGTATTTT
CASSLRTSGDTQYF
>TRBJ2-7|NA|TRBV29-1|NA
TGCAGCGTTGAAGAGGGCGTGGACTACGAGCAGTACTTC
CSVEEGVDYEQYF
>TRBJ2-1|NA|TRBV10-1|NA
TGCGCCAGCAGCCCTGGGACTCTAGGGAACAATGAGCAGTTCTTC
CASSPGTLGNNEQFF
>TRBJ2-7|NA|TRBV6-5|NA
TGTGCCAGCACGGAAGGGGGGGCCTACGAGCAGTACTTC
CASTEGGAYEQYF
>TRBJ1-2|few|TRBV29-1|NA
TGCAGCGACGTGGGGGACACATTCAACTATGGCTACACCTTC
CSDVGDTFNYGYTF
>TRBJ2-3|NA|TRBV5-4|TRBD2
TGTGCCAGCACCTTTGAACTAGCGGCCACAGATACGCAGTATTTT
CASTFELAATDTQYF
>TRBJ1-6|NA|TRBV5-6|NA
TGTGCCAGCAGGACGGGTTATAATTCACCCCTCCACTTT
CASRTGYNSPLHF
>TRBJ2-3|NA|TRBV7-3|TRBD2
TGTGCCAGCAGCATGTTGACTAGCGGGGGGAAGCAGTATTTT
CASSMLTSGGKQYF
>TRBJ2-4|NA|TRBV4-2|TRBD1
TGTGCCAGCAGGGTTACAATGGGACAGTCCATTCAGTACTTC
CASRVTMGQSIQYF
>TRBJ2-3|NA|TRBV29-1|TRBD2
TGCAGTGTTAGCGGGAGAGCGACAGATACGCAGTATTTT
CSVSGRATDTQYF
>TRBJ2-7|NA|TRBV5-6|TRBD2
TGTGCCAGCAGCCCAACTAGCGGGAGGGCGGGTGAGCAGTACTTC
CASSPTSGRAGEQYF
>TRBJ2-3|once|TRBV27|NA
TGTGCCAGCAGTTTAGTCGAACCTACGGGGACAGATACGCAGTATTTT
CASSLVEPTGTDTQYF
>TRBJ2-1|NA|TRBV10-1|TRBD1
TGCGCCAGCAGTGAGGCACAGGGGGCCTACAATGAGCAGTTCTTC
CASSEAQGAYNEQFF
>TRBJ2-1|NA|TRBV11-2|TRBD2
TGTGCCAGCAGCTTAGTTGAAGGTAGGCGACTAGCGGGCTACAATGAGCAGTTCTTC
CASSLVEGRRLAGYNEQFF
>TRBJ1-1|NA|TRBV20-1|NA
TGCAGTGCTAGATCCTACACTGAAGCTTTCTTT
CSARSYTEAFF
>TRBJ1-2|NA|TRBV5-4|NA
TGTGCCAGCAGCGCAGGGGAGAACTATGGCTACACCTTC
CASSAGENYGYTF
>TRBJ2-7|few|TRBV6-6|TRBD2
TGTGCCAGCAGTTCTTCTAGCGGGCAGCGACCCTACGAGCAGTACTTC
CASSSSSGQRPYEQYF
>TRBJ2-3|few|TRBV6-4|NA
TGTGCCAGCAGTGAATCTGCGGGTTCCACAGATACGCAGTATTTT
CASSESAGSTDTQYF
>TRBJ1-4|NA|TRBV18|TRBD1
TGTGCCAGCTCACTCCTCCCGCCGACAGGGGGAAATGAAAAACTGTTTTTT
CASSLLPPTGGNEKLFF
>TRBJ2-2|NA|TRBV27|NA
TGTGCCAGCAGTTTTGGGCAGGCGAACACCGGGGAGCTGTTTTTT
CASSFGQANTGELFF
>TRBJ2-1|NA|TRBV2|TRBD2
TGTGCCAGCAGTTCCGGACTAGCGGGAGGGGGTGAGCAGTTCTTC
CASSSGLAGGGEQFF
>TRBJ2-3|NA|TRBV28|TRBD2
TGTGCCAGCAGTTCTCCCGGTAGCGGGGTTATAGATACGCAGTATTTT
CASSSPGSGVIDTQYF
>TRBJ1-5|many|TRBV4-1|NA
TGCGCCAGCAGCCAATTCACTTCCCAGCCCCAGCATTTT
CASSQFTSQPQHF
>TRBJ2-3|NA|TRBV9|NA
TGTGCCAGCAGCCTTAGCGTAACGGGGGCAGATACGCAGTATTTT
CASSLSVTGADTQYF
>TRBJ2-1|NA|TRBV7-3|NA
TGTGCCAGCAGCTTAAATACAGGGACGGGGCAGTTCTTC
CASSLNTGTGQFF
>TRBJ1-2|NA|TRBV28|NA
TGTGCCAGCAGTTTATGGGGGAGGGGAAAAGAGGGTGGCTACACCTTC
CASSLWGRGKEGGYTF
>TRBJ2-7|NA|TRBV5-1|TRBD1
TGCGCCAGCAGCTTGGCCGGGACAGGGGTCTACGAGCAGTACTTC
CASSLAGTGVYEQYF
>TRBJ2-3|NA|TRBV6-4|TRBD2
TGTGCCAGCAGCGAGGGACTACGAGGTACGCAGTATTTT
CASSEGLRGTQYF